A selection of T cell receptor beta chains follows, all from one sample in a study of blood T cell repertoires in COVID-19. TCRdb's copy holds only in-frame clones and misses some; the assay was immunoSEQ multiplex PCR. The sample holds 150,000 to 160,000 clones; about 80% are singletons and the top ten take around 28%. The sequenced sample consisted of peripheral blood. Source of these receptors: a woman aged 55-70 years with acute or convalescent COVID-19. CDR3s include the opening cysteine and the closing phenylalanine or tryptophan. Each record gives: clone size, D gene, V gene, J gene, CDR3 protein, CDR3 DNA. D genes are given only for firm matches. Clone size is given for some rows only: seen once, a few or many times, or a class if the clone is expanded.

.	.	TRBV28	TRBJ1-2	CASSFPGSGGYTF	TGTGCCAGCAGTTTTCCAGGGTCGGGTGGCTACACCTTC
.	.	TRBV7-2	TRBJ1-1	CASSLVGRRPQNTEAFF	TGTGCCAGCAGCTTAGTAGGAAGGAGACCTCAGAACACTGAAGCTTTCTTT
few	.	TRBV7-9	TRBJ1-5	CASSRDGNNQPQHF	TGTGCCAGCAGCAGGGACGGGAACAATCAGCCCCAGCATTTT
.	TRBD1	TRBV24-1	TRBJ1-2	CATSDTGQGGLGYTF	TGTGCCACCAGTGACACTGGACAGGGAGGCTTGGGCTACACCTTC
.	TRBD1	TRBV10-1	TRBJ2-3	CASSVGTGIRDTQYF	TGCGCCAGCAGTGTAGGGACAGGGATACGGGATACGCAGTATTTT
.	.	TRBV27	TRBJ1-1	CASRSGFGTEAFF	TGTGCCAGCAGATCCGGGTTCGGCACTGAAGCTTTCTTT
.	.	TRBV18	TRBJ1-1	CASSPPHKNTEAFF	TGTGCCAGCTCACCACCTCACAAGAACACTGAAGCTTTCTTT
.	.	TRBV10-1	TRBJ2-1	CASSEFAVSNHNEQFF	TGCGCCAGCAGTGAGTTCGCGGTATCGAATCACAATGAGCAGTTCTTC
many	.	TRBV6-2/TRBV6-3	TRBJ1-5	CASSYSRTNQPQHF	TGTGCCAGCAGTTACTCACGGACTAATCAGCCCCAGCATTTT
.	TRBD2	TRBV3-1/TRBV3-2	TRBJ2-5	CASSAGTGLALETQYF	TGTGCCAGCAGCGCAGGAACGGGACTAGCTCTAGAGACCCAGTACTTC
few	TRBD1	TRBV7-2	TRBJ1-6	CASSSGGRRNSPLHF	TGTGCCAGCAGCTCAGGGGGACGGAGGAATTCACCCCTCCACTTT
.	.	TRBV30	TRBJ2-7	CAWSKKQAYEQYF	TGTGCCTGGAGTAAGAAACAAGCCTACGAGCAGTACTTC
.	TRBD1	TRBV5-5	TRBJ1-6	CASSGDRANSPLHF	TGTGCCAGCAGCGGGGACAGGGCCAATTCACCCCTCCACTTT
.	.	TRBV28	TRBJ1-5	CASSLGLRDKPQHF	TGTGCCAGCAGTTTGGGGCTCAGGGACAAGCCCCAGCATTTT
.	.	TRBV7-2	TRBJ1-2	CASSLVAGNDGYTF	TGTGCCAGCAGCTTAGTGGCTGGTAATGATGGCTACACCTTC
once	TRBD1	TRBV18	TRBJ1-1	CASSLGTVNTEAFF	TGTGCCAGCTCACTCGGGACAGTGAACACTGAAGCTTTCTTT
.	.	TRBV29-1	TRBJ2-2	CSVFRLGELFF	TGCAGCGTTTTTCGTCTGGGGGAGCTGTTTTTT
.	TRBD2	TRBV7-2	TRBJ2-1	CASSWDGTSGSYNEQFF	TGTGCCAGCAGCTGGGACGGGACTAGCGGTTCCTACAATGAGCAGTTCTTC
.	.	TRBV7-6	TRBJ1-1	CASSQETGNTEAFF	TGTGCCAGCAGTCAAGAAACAGGGAACACTGAAGCTTTCTTT
.	.	TRBV6-1	TRBJ1-6	CASSAAPESYNSPLHF	TGTGCCAGCAGTGCCGCCCCAGAATCCTATAATTCACCCCTCCACTTT
.	.	TRBV30	TRBJ2-7	CAWSVRVQGLTYEQYF	TGTGCCTGGAGTGTACGAGTGCAGGGGCTAACCTACGAGCAGTACTTC
few	TRBD2	TRBV10-2	TRBJ2-1	CASNRLAGGDEQFF	TGCGCCAGCAACCGACTAGCGGGGGGGGATGAGCAGTTCTTC
once	.	TRBV19	TRBJ2-7	CASSDQGPYEQYF	TGTGCCAGTAGTGATCAGGGCCCCTACGAGCAGTACTTC
once	TRBD1	TRBV14	TRBJ1-2	CASSPQDRASYTF	TGTGCCAGCAGCCCCCAGGACAGGGCGAGCTACACCTTC
.	.	TRBV12-5	TRBJ2-5	CASGLTEETQYF	TGTGCTAGTGGTTTGACAGAAGAGACCCAGTACTTC
.	TRBD1	TRBV27	TRBJ1-5	CASSLGTGGRNQPQHF	TGTGCCAGCAGTTTGGGGACAGGGGGCCGCAATCAGCCCCAGCATTTT
.	.	TRBV5-6	TRBJ2-7	CASSLYSGAHRHEQYF	TGTGCCAGCAGCTTGTATTCAGGGGCGCATCGCCACGAGCAGTACTTC
.	TRBD1	TRBV18	TRBJ1-6	CASSPKQGVGSPLHF	TGTGCCAGCTCACCCAAACAGGGGGTAGGTTCACCCCTCCACTTT
few	TRBD1	TRBV6-5	TRBJ1-1	CASSYSRTGGDAEAFF	TGTGCCAGCAGTTACTCACGCACAGGGGGTGACGCTGAAGCTTTCTTT
few	TRBD1	TRBV7-8	TRBJ1-2	CASSLGGTGGLSGYTF	TGTGCCAGCAGCTTAGGTGGGACAGGGGGACTCTCTGGCTACACCTTC
.	.	TRBV10-2	TRBJ1-5	CASSESQGNQPQHF	TGCGCCAGCAGTGAGTCGCAGGGCAATCAGCCCCAGCATTTT
.	.	TRBV5-1	TRBJ1-6	CASSRQALDSYNSPLHF	TGCGCCAGCAGCCGCCAAGCCCTCGACAGCTATAATTCACCCCTCCACTTT
.	.	TRBV28	TRBJ1-5	CASSLVGQTNQPQHF	TGTGCCAGCAGTTTAGTTGGGCAGACAAATCAGCCCCAGCATTTT
few	.	TRBV4-1	TRBJ1-4	CASSQDPGARYDKLFF	TGCGCCAGCAGCCAAGATCCAGGGGCCCGGTACGACAAACTGTTTTTT
.	.	TRBV7-3	TRBJ2-7	CASSFNSASREQYF	TGTGCCAGCAGCTTTAACTCGGCCTCTAGGGAGCAGTACTTC
once	.	TRBV28	TRBJ1-2	CASSLAANYGYTF	TGTGCCAGCAGTTTAGCAGCTAACTATGGCTACACCTTC
.	.	TRBV6-5	TRBJ1-1	CASRTGTEAFF	TGTGCCAGCAGAACCGGGACTGAAGCTTTCTTT
.	.	TRBV7-3	TRBJ1-1	CASSLMGMNTEAFF	TGTGCCAGCAGCTTAATGGGCATGAACACTGAAGCTTTCTTT
.	.	TRBV2	TRBJ1-1	CAGRGIYGTEAFF	TGTGCCGGGCGAGGGATTTACGGCACTGAAGCTTTCTTT
.	TRBD1	TRBV25-1	TRBJ1-4	CASSELGQGWIEKLFF	TGTGCCAGCAGTGAACTGGGACAGGGATGGATTGAAAAACTGTTTTTT
.	.	TRBV4-1	TRBJ2-1	CASSHNPGGSSYNEQFF	TGCGCCAGCAGCCACAACCCAGGGGGGAGCTCCTACAATGAGCAGTTCTTC
.	.	TRBV6-1	TRBJ1-1	CASSEATGLLTTEAFF	TGTGCCAGCAGTGAAGCAACAGGTCTACTTACCACTGAAGCTTTCTTT